This T cell receptor beta chain stems from a study of shared clonotypes between healthy human individuals. Study observations and caveats: All-four-donor shared clonotypes had higher generation probabilities than non-shared clonotypes did.

Turning to this clone: Its antigen is unidentified. The sample contains more than one DNA sequence encoding this CDR3.

In the source study's methods: Without quality scores, immunoSEQ junctional reads could not be filtered like full-length reads. Sequencing was performed with immunoSEQ multiplex PCR; in TCRdb, only in-frame clones are kept and a portion is missing. V and J calls and clone size are as listed in that table; D and trimming were resolved from the DNA. The sample yields roughly 2,000,000 clones, over 85% seen once. Selected positively for CCR7 and CD45RO-negative, naive CD8 cells excluded terminally differentiated effector memory CD45RA+ cells. The V end lost 3 bases, the J end lost 1 base, and 10 bases lay between the germline ends. The germline V gene encodes CDR1 SGHRS and CDR2 YFSETQ. This CDR3 comprises 14 residues.

The TCR was taken from a man between 18 and 29 years old in good health. Some clones in this sample may be carry-over from other donors' samples. The source material was naive CD8+ T cells from PBMCs. The chain combines TRBV5-1 with TRBJ1-1, with D unresolved. The CDR3 spells CASSSGPRNTEAFF. CDR3 DNA: TGCGCCAGCAGCTCCGGACCGAGGAACACTGAAGCTTTCTTT.